This T cell receptor (beta chain) was captured by sequencing in a study of T cell responses to AZD1222 COVID-19 vaccine. Study-level findings and limits: Spike as a whole was targeted by vaccine-associated CD4 TCRs, dominant at 160-218 and 743-854. Repertoires were obtained solely post-peak T cell response.

This clone was recorded once. Its specificity is not known. Repertoires were generated with immunoSEQ multiplex PCR, while TCRdb's copy carries only in-frame clones and drops some. The data show 40,000 to 65,000 clones, about 81% seen once. Germline V gives CDR1 SGHAT, CDR2 FQDESV (reference sequence). The CDR3 is 14 residues long. After removal of 5 bases from V and 1 base from J, the junction contained 2 bases not matched to a gene. The TCR sequence derives from an adult in good health. The specimen was peripheral blood, collected on day 0 of AZD1222 vaccination. V gene TRBV11-1 combines with J gene TRBJ1-2; 9 nucleotides agree with TRBD1. The CDR3, as DNA: TGTGCCAGCAGCCCGGACAGGGGTAACTATGGCTACACCTTC. Protein: CASSPDRGNYGYTF.